Below are 14 T cell receptor beta chains sequenced from a single sample in a study of T cells in Graves' hyperthyroidism and ophthalmopathy. Amplification of TCR beta CDR3 regions was performed using RNA transcripts as template. Researchers ran a first-round RT-PCR on the TCR CDR3 using the HTBI primer set. A single record per CDR3 protein comes from TCRdb applying MiXCR to the multiplex PCR reads. Found here are approximately 410,000 distinct CDR3 sequences, roughly 13% of them singletons; the top ten hold approximately 5.8%. Sequenced: blood. The receptor source for this set is a woman between 18 and 29 years old with Graves' hyperthyroidism.

As for this clonotype: A much larger clone differs by one base, so this may be a read error. This rearrangement joins TRBV18 to TRBJ2-7; the D is unclear. From germline, CDR1 is KGHSH and CDR2 LQKENI. The CDR3 covers 14 residues. Here the CDR3 DNA reads TGTGCCAGCTCACCCGACTCGAGCTCCTGCGAGCAGTACTTC. Encoded protein: CASSPDSSSCEQYF.

In regard to this clonotype: An end of the junction differs from the germline gene, which may be a read error. The V gene is TRBV20-1, the J gene TRBJ2-1, with D possibly called TRBD1 or TRBD2 (6 bases each). Germline CDR1 and CDR2: DFQATT and SNEGSKA (reference sequence). The CDR3 is 15 amino acids. The CDR3 nucleotides are TGCAGTGCCCAGGGGAGGTCTCGTGCCTACAATGAGCAGCTCTTC. It yields the protein CSAQGRSRAYNEQLF.

This clonotype was counted only a few times. The rearrangement uses TRBV29-1 and TRBJ1-2, with D maybe TRBD1 (6 bases). Looked up from germline, CDR1 is SQVTM and CDR2 is ANQGSEA. The CDR3 is 12 amino acids. Deletions cut 6 bases from V and 2 bases from J, with 10 bases between. For the CDR3, the DNA is TGCAGCGTGGAAACAGGGAACTATGGCTACACCTTC. It yields the protein CSVETGNYGYTF. Using reference TRBV29-1 and TRBJ1-2 for the parts outside the CDR3, the full variable domain is SAVISQKPSRDICQRGTSLTIQCQVDSQVTMMFWYRQQPGQSLTLIATANQGSEATYESGFVIDKFPISRPNLTFSTLTVSNMSPEDSSIYLCSVETGNYGYTFGSGTRLTVV.

The sample holds many counts of this clonotype. The V call is TRBV7-2, the J call TRBJ2-3; D may be TRBD1 or TRBD2 (5 bases each). The CDR3 sequence is 13 residues long. V lost 5 bases, J lost 6 bases, and 12 bases lay in between. Looked up from germline, CDR1 is SGHTA and CDR2 is FQGNSA. CDR3 nucleotide sequence: TGTGCCAGCAGCCGGGACGGTGGCGATACGCAGTATTTT. Residues: CASSRDGGDTQYF.

There are many counts of this clonotype. CDR3 in amino acids: CASSRGGTWGYEQYF. CDR3 nucleotide sequence: TGTGCCAGCAGCCGAGGGGGAACCTGGGGCTACGAGCAGTACTTC. The chain carries TRBV28 and TRBJ2-7, with TRBD1 as a possible D gene (6 bases). V lost 6 bases, J lost 3 bases, and 18 bases lay in between. The CDR3 spans 15 residues. Germline V lookup: CDR1 MDHEN, CDR2 SYDVKM.

This clonotype was seen more than once but under ten times. One end of the junction is discordant with germline, which a read error may explain. This chain links TRBV13 with TRBJ2-7; TRBD1 matches 7 bases. This CDR3 has 13 amino acids. Germline V lookup: CDR1 PRHDT, CDR2 FYEKMQ (reference sequence). The CDR3, as DNA: TGCGCCAGCAGCCAAGTGTTGGACAGGGAGCAGTACTTC. As protein: CASSQVLDREQYF.

This clonotype appeared many times. The genes are TRBV20-1 and TRBJ2-7; TRBD2 matches 8 bases. In germline, CDR1 is DFQATT, CDR2 SNEGSKA (reference sequence). V shed 5 bases, J shed 3 bases, and the junction held 6 bases outside the gene matches. CDR3 length: 13 amino acids. Here the CDR3 reads CSARGTSGYEQYF. The CDR3 coding sequence is TGCAGTGCTCGAGGGACTAGTGGCTACGAGCAGTACTTC.

This clonotype was recorded at least ten times. The rearrangement links TRBV4-3 to TRBJ2-7, with a possible D match to TRBD1 (5 bases). Trimming left V 0 bases short and J 2 bases short, with 8 bases between. The CDR3 totals 14 residues. Per the germline V gene, CDR1 is LGHNA and CDR2 is YSLEER. CDR3 loop: CASSQDDSTYEQYF. In DNA, the CDR3 is TGCGCCAGCAGCCAAGACGACAGTACCTACGAGCAGTACTTC.

At least ten counts were recorded for this clonotype. The chain uses TRBV3-1 and TRBJ2-4; no reliable D call. This CDR3 is 11 amino acids long. Trimming removed 1 base at V and 11 bases at J, with 6 bases between. Germline CDR1 and CDR2: LGHDT and YNNKEL (reference sequence). This CDR3 is CASSQGPVQYF. The CDR3 coding sequence is TGTGCCAGCAGCCAAGGCCCCGTTCAGTACTTC.

At least ten counts were recorded for this clonotype. The chain couples TRBV28 to TRBJ2-3; 11 nucleotides agree with TRBD2. The CDR3 consists of 16 residues. Trimming at V came to 6 bases and at J to 3 bases, leaving 8 bases not matched to a gene. The germline gives CDR1 MDHEN, CDR2 SYDVKM. This chain's CDR3 is CASSLLAGVFTDTQYF. CDR3 nucleotide sequence: TGTGCCAGCAGCTTACTAGCGGGAGTATTTACAGATACGCAGTATTTT.

This clonotype was seen a single time. Being one base from a much bigger clone, this may be a read error. The chain has TRBV2 and TRBJ2-7, with TRBD1 matching over 7 bases. TRBJ2-1 matches the DNA end more closely, so the J call is doubtful. This CDR3 is built from 14 residues. CDR1 SNHLY and CDR2 FYNNEI come from the germline V gene. Here the CDR3 reads CASSSGTVTYEQFF. In DNA, the CDR3 is TGTGCCAGCAGCTCCGGGACAGTTACCTACGAGCAGTTCTTC.

This clonotype was seen at least ten times. J is TRBJ1-5 and V is TRBV2; D perhaps matches TRBD1 (6 bases). Per germline, CDR1 SNHLY and CDR2 FYNNEI. The CDR3 length is 14 residues. Between the trimmed V and J ends, which lost 4 bases and 6 bases, there was a span of 13 bases. CDR3 amino acids: CASSGGQGSQPQHF. The CDR3 DNA reads TGTGCCAGCAGTGGGGGCCAGGGGAGTCAGCCCCAGCATTTT.

In the case of this clonotype: A much larger clone is a single base away; this may be a read error. The chain uses TRBV30 and TRBJ2-3; D might be TRBD2 (6 bases). V was trimmed by 2 bases and J by 2 bases, leaving 11 bases between them. This CDR3 is 14 amino acids long. Germline CDR1 GTSNPN, CDR2 SVGIG (reference sequence). The CDR3 is CAWSLGRHTDTQYF. Written as DNA, the CDR3 is TGTGCCTGGAGTTTGGGGAGGCACACAGATACGCAGTATTTT.

As DNA, the CDR3 is TGCAGTGCAAGGGACTACGGAAGGGAGACCCAGTACTTC. Protein: CSARDYGRETQYF. The chain carries TRBV20-1 and TRBJ2-5; 7 positions agree with TRBD2. The CDR3 contains 13 residues. V dropped 6 bases and J dropped 5; count of bases not matched to a gene: 9. The germline gives CDR1 DFQATT, CDR2 SNEGSKA (reference sequence).